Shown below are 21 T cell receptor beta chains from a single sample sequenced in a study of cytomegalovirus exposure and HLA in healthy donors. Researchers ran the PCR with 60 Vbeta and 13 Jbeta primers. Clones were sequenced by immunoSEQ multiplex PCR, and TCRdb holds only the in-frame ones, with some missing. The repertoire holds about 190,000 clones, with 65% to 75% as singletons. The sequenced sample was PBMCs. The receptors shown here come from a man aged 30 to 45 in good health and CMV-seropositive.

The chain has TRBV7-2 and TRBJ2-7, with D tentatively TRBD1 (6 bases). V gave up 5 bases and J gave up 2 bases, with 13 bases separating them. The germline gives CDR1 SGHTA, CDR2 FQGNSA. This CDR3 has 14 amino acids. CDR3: CASSPRTDPYEQYF. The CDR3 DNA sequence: TGTGCCAGCAGCCCTCGGACAGACCCCTACGAGCAGTACTTC.

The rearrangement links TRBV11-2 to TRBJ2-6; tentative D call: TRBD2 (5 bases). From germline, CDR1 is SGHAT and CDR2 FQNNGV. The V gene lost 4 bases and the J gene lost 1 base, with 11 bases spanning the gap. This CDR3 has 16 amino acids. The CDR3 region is CASSSGLWSGANVLTF. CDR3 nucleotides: TGTGCCAGCAGCTCCGGACTTTGGTCTGGGGCCAACGTCCTGACTTTC.

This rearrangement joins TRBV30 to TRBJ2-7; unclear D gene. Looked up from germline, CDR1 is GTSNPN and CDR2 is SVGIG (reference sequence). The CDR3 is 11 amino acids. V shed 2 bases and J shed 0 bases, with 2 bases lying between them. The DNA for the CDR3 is TGTGCCTGGAGTCTCTCCTACGAGCAGTACTTC. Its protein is CAWSLSYEQYF.

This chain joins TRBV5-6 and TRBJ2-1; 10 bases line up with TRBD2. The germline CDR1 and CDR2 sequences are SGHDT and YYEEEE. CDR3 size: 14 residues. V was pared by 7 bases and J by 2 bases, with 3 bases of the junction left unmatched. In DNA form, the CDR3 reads TGTGCCAGCCAGCGGGGGGGCCCCTACAATGAGCAGTTCTTC. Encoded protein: CASQRGGPYNEQFF.

The CDR3 region is CASRRFGGSSHEQYF. As DNA, the CDR3 is TGTGCCAGCAGACGATTTGGCGGGAGTTCCCACGAGCAGTACTTC. This chain uses TRBV7-9 with TRBJ2-7; 7 bases are a match to TRBD2. CDR1 is SEHNR and CDR2 is FQNEAQ in the germline V gene (reference sequence). V was clipped by 6 bases and J by 5 bases; unmatched bases: 13. There are 15 residues in the CDR3.

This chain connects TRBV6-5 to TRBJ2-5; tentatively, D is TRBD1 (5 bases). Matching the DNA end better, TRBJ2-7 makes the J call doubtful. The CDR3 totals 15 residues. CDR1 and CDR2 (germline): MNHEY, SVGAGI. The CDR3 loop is CASSYSDSYSYEQYF. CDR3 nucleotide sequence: TGTGCCAGCAGTTACTCCGACAGCTACTCCTACGAGCAGTACTTC.

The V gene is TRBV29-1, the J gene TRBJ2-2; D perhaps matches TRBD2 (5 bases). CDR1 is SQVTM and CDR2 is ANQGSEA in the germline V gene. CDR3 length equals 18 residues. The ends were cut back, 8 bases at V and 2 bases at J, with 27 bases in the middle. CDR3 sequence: CSIKRREGGPLNTGELFF. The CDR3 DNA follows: TGCAGCATTAAGAGGCGAGAGGGCGGGCCCTTAAACACCGGGGAGCTGTTTTTT.

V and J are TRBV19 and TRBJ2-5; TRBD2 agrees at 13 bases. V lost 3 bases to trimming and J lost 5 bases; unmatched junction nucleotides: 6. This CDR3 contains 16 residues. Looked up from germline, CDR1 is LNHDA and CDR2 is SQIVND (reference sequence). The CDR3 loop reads CASSMGGLAGVETQYF. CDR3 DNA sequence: TGTGCCAGTAGTATGGGCGGACTAGCGGGAGTGGAGACCCAGTACTTC.

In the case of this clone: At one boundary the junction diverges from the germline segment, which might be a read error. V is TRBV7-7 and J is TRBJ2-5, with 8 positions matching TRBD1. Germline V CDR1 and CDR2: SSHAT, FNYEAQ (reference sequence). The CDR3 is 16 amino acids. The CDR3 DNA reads TGTGCTAGCAGCTTACAGGACAGGGAACGGGAAGAGACCCAGTACTTC. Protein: CASSLQDREREETQYF.

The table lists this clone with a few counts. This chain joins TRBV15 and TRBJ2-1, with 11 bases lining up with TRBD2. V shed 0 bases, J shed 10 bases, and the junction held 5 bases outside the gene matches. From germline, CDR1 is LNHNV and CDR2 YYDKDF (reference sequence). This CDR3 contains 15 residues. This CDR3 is CATSRDLAGGREQFF. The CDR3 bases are TGTGCCACCAGCAGAGATCTAGCGGGAGGTCGCGAGCAGTTCTTC.

CDR3 protein: CAGRQGSGELFF. The CDR3 DNA follows: TGCGCCGGAAGACAGGGGTCCGGGGAGCTGTTTTTT. The chain links TRBV10-2 to TRBJ2-2, with 8 bases that match TRBD1. The CDR3 is 12 amino acids. Losses at the gene ends were 11 bases for V and 6 bases for J; bases not matched to a gene: 5. CDR1 and CDR2 from the germline V gene are WSHSY and SAAADI.

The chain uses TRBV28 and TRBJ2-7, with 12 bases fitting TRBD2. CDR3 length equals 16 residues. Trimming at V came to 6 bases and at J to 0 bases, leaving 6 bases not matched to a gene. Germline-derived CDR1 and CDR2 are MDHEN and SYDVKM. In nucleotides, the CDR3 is TGTGCCAGCAGCCCAGGACTAGCGGGACCCTCCTACGAGCAGTACTTC. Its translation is CASSPGLAGPSYEQYF. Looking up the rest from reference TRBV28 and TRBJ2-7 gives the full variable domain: DVKVTQSSRYLVKRTGEKVFLECVQDMDHENMFWYRQDPGLGLRLIYFSYDVKMKEKGDIPEGYSVSREKKERFSLILESASTNQTSMYLCASSPGLAGPSYEQYFGPGTRLTVT.

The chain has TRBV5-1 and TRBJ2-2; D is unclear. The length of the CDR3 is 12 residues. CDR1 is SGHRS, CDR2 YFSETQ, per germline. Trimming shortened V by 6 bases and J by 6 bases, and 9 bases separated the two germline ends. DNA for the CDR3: TGCGCCAGCACCCGTCCGTCCGGGGAGCTGTTTTTT. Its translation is CASTRPSGELFF.

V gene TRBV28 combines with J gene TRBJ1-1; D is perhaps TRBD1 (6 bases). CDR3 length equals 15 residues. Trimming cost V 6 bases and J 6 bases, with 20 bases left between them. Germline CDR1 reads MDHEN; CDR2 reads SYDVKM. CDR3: CASRPSPGGAPEAFF. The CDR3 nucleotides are TGTGCCAGCAGGCCTAGTCCTGGGGGGGCCCCTGAAGCTTTCTTT.

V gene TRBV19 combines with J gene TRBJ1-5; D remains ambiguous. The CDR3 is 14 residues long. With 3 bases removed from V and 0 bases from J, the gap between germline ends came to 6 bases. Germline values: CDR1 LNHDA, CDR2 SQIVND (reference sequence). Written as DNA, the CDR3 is TGTGCCAGTAGTATGCAGTATAGCAATCAGCCCCAGCATTTT. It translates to CASSMQYSNQPQHF.

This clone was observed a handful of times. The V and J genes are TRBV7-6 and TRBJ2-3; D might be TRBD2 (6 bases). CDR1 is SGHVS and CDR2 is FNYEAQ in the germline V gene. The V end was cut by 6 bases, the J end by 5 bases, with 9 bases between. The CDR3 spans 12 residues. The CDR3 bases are TGTGCCAGCAGTACTAGCTTAGATACGCAGTATTTT. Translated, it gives CASSTSLDTQYF.

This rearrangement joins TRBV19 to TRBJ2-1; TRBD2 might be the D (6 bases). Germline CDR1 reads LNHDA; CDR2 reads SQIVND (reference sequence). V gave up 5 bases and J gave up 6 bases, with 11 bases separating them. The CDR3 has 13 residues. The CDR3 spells CASSSGAGNEQFF. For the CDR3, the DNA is TGTGCCAGTAGTTCGGGAGCGGGCAATGAGCAGTTCTTC.

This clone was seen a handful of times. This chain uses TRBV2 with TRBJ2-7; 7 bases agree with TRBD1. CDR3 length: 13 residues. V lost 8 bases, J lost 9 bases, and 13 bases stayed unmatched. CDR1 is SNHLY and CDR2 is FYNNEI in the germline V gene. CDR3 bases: TGTGCCAGCGGTCGGGACAGCCACCGAGGGCAGTACTTC. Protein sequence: CASGRDSHRGQYF.

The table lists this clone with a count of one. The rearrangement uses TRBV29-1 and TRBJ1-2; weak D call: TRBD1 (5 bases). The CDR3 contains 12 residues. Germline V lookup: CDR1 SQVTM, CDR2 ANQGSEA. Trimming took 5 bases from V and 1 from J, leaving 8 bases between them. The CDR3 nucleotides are TGCAGCGTTTTCCAGGGTAACTATGGCTACACCTTC. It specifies CSVFQGNYGYTF.

DNA of the CDR3: TGTGCCAGCACCCCCGCGGGCAGAGAGACCCAGTACTTC. Translation gives CASTPAGRETQYF. This sequence joins TRBV7-6 and TRBJ2-5; perhaps TRBD2 as D (5 bases). CDR1 SGHVS and CDR2 FNYEAQ come from the germline V gene. CDR3 length: 13 amino acids. Trimming took off 7 bases at V and 4 bases at J, with 13 bases between the two ends. Supplemented by reference TRBV7-6 and TRBJ2-5, the full variable domain reads GAGVSQSPRYKVTKRGQDVALRCDPISGHVSLYWYRQALGQGPEFLTYFNYEAQQDKSGLPNDRFSAERPEGSISTLTIQRTEQRDSAMYRCASTPAGRETQYFGPGTRLLVL.

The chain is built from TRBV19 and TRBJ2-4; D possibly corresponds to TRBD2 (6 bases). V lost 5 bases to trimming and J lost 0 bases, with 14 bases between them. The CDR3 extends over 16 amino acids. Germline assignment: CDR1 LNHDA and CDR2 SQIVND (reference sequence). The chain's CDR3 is CASSSPGLSAKNIQYF. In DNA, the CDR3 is TGTGCCAGTAGTTCCCCGGGACTTTCAGCCAAAAACATTCAGTACTTC.